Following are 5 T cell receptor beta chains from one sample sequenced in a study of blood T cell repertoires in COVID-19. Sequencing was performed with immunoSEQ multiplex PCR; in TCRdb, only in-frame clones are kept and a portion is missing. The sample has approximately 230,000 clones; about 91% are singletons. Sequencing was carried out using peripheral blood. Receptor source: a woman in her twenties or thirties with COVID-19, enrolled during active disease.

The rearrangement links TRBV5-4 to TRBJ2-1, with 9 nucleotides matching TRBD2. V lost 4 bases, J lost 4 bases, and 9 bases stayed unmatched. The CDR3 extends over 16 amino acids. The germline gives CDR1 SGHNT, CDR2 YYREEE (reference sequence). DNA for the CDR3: TGTGCCAGCAGCCGAGCCGGCACTAGCGGGTACAATGAGCAGTTCTTC. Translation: CASSRAGTSGYNEQFF. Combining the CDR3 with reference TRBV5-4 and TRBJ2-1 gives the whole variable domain ETGVTQSPTHLIKTRGQQVTLRCSSQSGHNTVSWYQQALGQGPQFIFQYYREEENGRGNFPPRFSGLQFPNYSSELNVNALELDDSALYLCASSRAGTSGYNEQFFGPGTRLTVL.

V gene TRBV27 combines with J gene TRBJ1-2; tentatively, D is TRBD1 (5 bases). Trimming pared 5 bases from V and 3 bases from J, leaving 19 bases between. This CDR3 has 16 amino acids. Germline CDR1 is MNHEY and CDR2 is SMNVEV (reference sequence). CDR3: CASSPTILDSHYGYTF. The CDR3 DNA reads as TGTGCCAGCAGTCCAACAATCTTAGACAGCCACTATGGCTACACCTTC.

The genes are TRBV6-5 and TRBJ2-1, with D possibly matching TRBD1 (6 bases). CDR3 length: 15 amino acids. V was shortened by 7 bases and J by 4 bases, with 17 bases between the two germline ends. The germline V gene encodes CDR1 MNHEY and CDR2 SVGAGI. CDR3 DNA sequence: TGTGCCAGCACTATTCAGGGGAATAGTTACAATGAGCAGTTCTTC. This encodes CASTIQGNSYNEQFF.

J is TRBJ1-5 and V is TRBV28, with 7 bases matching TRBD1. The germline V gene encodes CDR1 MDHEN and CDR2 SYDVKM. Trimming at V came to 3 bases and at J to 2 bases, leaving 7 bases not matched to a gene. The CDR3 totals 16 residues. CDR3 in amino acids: CASSFLGQVGNQPQHF. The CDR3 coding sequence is TGTGCCAGCAGTTTCCTCGGACAGGTTGGCAATCAGCCCCAGCATTTT.

The CDR3 region is CASSFGQGTSYNSPLHF. The CDR3 region has the DNA TGCGCCAGCAGCTTTGGACAGGGGACATCCTATAATTCACCCCTCCACTTT. The J gene is TRBJ1-6, the V gene TRBV5-1, with 9 bases aligning to TRBD1. Per germline, CDR1 SGHRS and CDR2 YFSETQ. The length of the CDR3 is 17 residues. V shed 2 bases, J shed 1 base, and the junction held 4 bases outside the gene matches.